A selection of T cell receptor beta chains follows, all from one sample in a study of human T cells and chemical hapten exposure. A single record per CDR3 protein comes from TCRdb applying MiXCR to the RACE reads. This sample has 85,000 to 100,000 distinct CDR3 sequences, with 11% found just once. The sequencing used whole blood, collected in connection with sensitization to the hapten diphenylcyclopropenone (DPC). The receptors come from a woman aged 55-69 years with alopecia areata. Some clones in this sample may be carry-over from other donors' samples. CDR3s include the opening cysteine and the closing phenylalanine or tryptophan. Fields, in order: V gene, D gene, J gene, clone size, CDR3 DNA, CDR3 protein. The D gene is left open where the match is weak. For some rows the clone size is stated as once, few or many, or as a class when expanded; others skip it.

TRBV4-2	TRBD1	TRBJ1-1	-	TGTGCCAGCAGCCCCTCGACAGGGGAGTTTAAGAACACTGAAGCTTTCTTT	CASSPSTGEFKNTEAFF
TRBV6-6	-	TRBJ2-6	few	TGTGCCAGCAGTTACAGGGGAGGAGGTACCATTGGGGCCAACGTCCTGACTTTC	CASSYRGGGTIGANVLTF
TRBV29-1	-	TRBJ2-7	-	TGCAGCGTTGGTCATCAAGGGTACGAGCAGTACTTC	CSVGHQGYEQYF
TRBV11-2	-	TRBJ1-2	many	TGTGCCAGCAGCTTACTGGGGGGATCTGGCTACACCTTC	CASSLLGGSGYTF
TRBV20-1	TRBD1	TRBJ2-2	many	TGCAGTGCCACCCGGGACAGGGTGACCGGGGAGCTGTTTTTT	CSATRDRVTGELFF
TRBV12-3/TRBV12-4	-	TRBJ1-3	many	TGTGCCAGCAGTTTTCTGTTCTCTGGAAACACCATATATTTT	CASSFLFSGNTIYF
TRBV5-1	-	TRBJ2-6	many	TGCGCCAGCAGCTCCGGGACGGGGTCTGGGGCCAACGTCCTGACTTTC	CASSSGTGSGANVLTF
TRBV19	TRBD1	TRBJ1-5	-	TGTGCCAGTAGTTCCCGGACAGGGTTAAATAGCAATCAGCCCCAGCATTTT	CASSSRTGLNSNQPQHF
TRBV7-2	-	TRBJ1-1	many	TGTGCCAGCAGCCTGACAAGCATGAACACTGAAGCTTTCTTT	CASSLTSMNTEAFF
TRBV20-1	TRBD2	TRBJ2-1	few	TGCAGTGCTAGCATCACTGGGACTAGTCAGTTCTTC	CSASITGTSQFF
TRBV25-1	-	TRBJ1-1	few	TGTGCCAGCGGACATCAGAACACTGAAGCTTTCTTT	CASGHQNTEAFF
TRBV10-2	TRBD2	TRBJ2-3	-	TGCGCCACCCGACTAGCGGGCGTTGATACGCAGTATTTT	CATRLAGVDTQYF
TRBV4-1	TRBD1	TRBJ2-2	many	TGCGCCAGCAGCCACGACCCCGGGACAGGGGGCTACACCGGGGAGCTGTTTTTT	CASSHDPGTGGYTGELFF
TRBV4-1	TRBD2	TRBJ2-5	few	TGCGCCAGCAGCCAAGGCAAGGCCAGGGCGGGAGAAGAGACCCAGTACTTC	CASSQGKARAGEETQYF
TRBV5-1	-	TRBJ2-4	-	TGCGCCAGCAGCTTGGGGACTCCTGCAGGAAACATTCAGTACTTC	CASSLGTPAGNIQYF
TRBV20-1	-	TRBJ1-2	-	TGCAGTGCTAGAGATGTGGCAGGGATGTATGGCTACACCTTC	CSARDVAGMYGYTF
TRBV5-6	-	TRBJ2-5	-	TGTGCCAGCAGCTTGGGCAGGAAGGTCCAAGAGACCCAGTACTTC	CASSLGRKVQETQYF
TRBV12-3/TRBV12-4	TRBD1	TRBJ2-1	-	TGTGCCAGCCGTTCCCGGGACAGCTACAATGAGCAGTTCTTC	CASRSRDSYNEQFF
TRBV7-8	-	TRBJ2-5	few	TGTGCCACCAACGTGGCAAGAAAAGAGACCCAGTACTTC	CATNVARKETQYF
TRBV7-3	TRBD2	TRBJ2-3	few	TGTGCCAGCAGCTTAAAGGGGGATGCGGGAGGACGCACAGATACGCAGTATTTT	CASSLKGDAGGRTDTQYF
TRBV5-5	TRBD1	TRBJ2-3	-	TGTGCCAGCGGGACAGGGGTGGGTACAGATACGCAGTATTTT	CASGTGVGTDTQYF
TRBV29-1	-	TRBJ2-4	-	TGCAGCGTTCAGTACGGGCTCGGAAACATTCAGTACTTC	CSVQYGLGNIQYF
TRBV2	-	TRBJ1-5	-	TGTGCCAGCGGCCTCGACAGCTACAATCAGCTCCAGCATTTT	CASGLDSYNQLQHF
TRBV5-1	TRBD2	TRBJ2-1	few	TGCGCCAGCAGCTTGGAACTAGCGGGGGGGTACAATGAGCAGTTCTTC	CASSLELAGGYNEQFF
TRBV12-3/TRBV12-4	TRBD1	TRBJ1-5	-	TGTGCCAGCAGTATACGGACAGGGTCGGGGCATAGCAATCAGCCCCAGCATTTT	CASSIRTGSGHSNQPQHF
TRBV2	TRBD2	TRBJ2-1	many	TGTGCCAGCAGTGAAAGGCGCGGGGGGGCCGGTGAGCAGTTCTTC	CASSERRGGAGEQFF
TRBV20-1	TRBD2	TRBJ2-3	-	TGCAGGGCCGGACTAGCGAGCGATAACACAGATACGCAGTATTTT	CRAGLASDNTDTQYF
TRBV20-1	-	TRBJ1-6	many	TGCAGTGCTAGGCCGGATAATAATTCACCCCTCCACTTT	CSARPDNNSPLHF
TRBV12-3/TRBV12-4	-	TRBJ1-5	many	TGTGCCAGCAGTTTAACTCATGAGGGACCAGGGTCGCCCCAGCATTTT	CASSLTHEGPGSPQHF
TRBV27	-	TRBJ1-4	-	TGTGCCAGCAGTCCCGCGGGACTCCGGGAAGGGGAAAAACTGTTTTTT	CASSPAGLREGEKLFF
TRBV11-2	-	TRBJ1-3	-	TGTGCCAGCAGCTTAGGAGGGCAGGACACCATATATTTT	CASSLGGQDTIYF
TRBV24-1	-	TRBJ2-5	-	TGTGCCACCAGTGATCCGAGGGAGAATCCGCAAGAGACCCAGTACTTC	CATSDPRENPQETQYF
TRBV29-1	-	TRBJ1-2	many	TGCAGCGGGAGAGACGGCTATGGCTACACCTTC	CSGRDGYGYTF
TRBV24-1	TRBD2	TRBJ2-1	-	TGTGCCACCCGACCCGGGGGGGCGTCAGGTGAGCAGTTCTTC	CATRPGGASGEQFF
TRBV5-6	-	TRBJ1-3	-	TGTGCCAGCAGCCCCACTTCCGCTGGAAACACCATATATTTT	CASSPTSAGNTIYF
TRBV5-1	-	TRBJ2-7	-	TGCGCCAGCAGCCCGCCGGACGGATTCTCCTACGAGCAGTACTTC	CASSPPDGFSYEQYF
TRBV9	TRBD2	TRBJ2-3	-	TGTGCCAGCAGCGCCGAGACTAGCCGCACAGATACGCAGTATTTT	CASSAETSRTDTQYF
TRBV6-6	-	TRBJ1-5	-	TGTGCCAGCAGTTACGCGGCCGAGGGGAATCAGCCCCAGCATTTT	CASSYAAEGNQPQHF
TRBV10-3	-	TRBJ1-2	many	TGTGCCATCAGACCCGGGACGTCTAACTATGGCTACACCTTC	CAIRPGTSNYGYTF
TRBV9	-	TRBJ2-7	-	TGTGCCAGCAGCGTAGCAACGGGGGAAATGGGCGAGCAGTACTTC	CASSVATGEMGEQYF
TRBV29-1	TRBD1	TRBJ2-7	-	TGCAGCGTTCGACAGGGGATGGACTACGAGCAGTACTTC	CSVRQGMDYEQYF
TRBV20-1	-	TRBJ1-1	many	TGCAGTGCGGGCCGGGGAGGTCACGAAGCTTTCTTT	CSAGRGGHEAFF
TRBV12-3/TRBV12-4	-	TRBJ2-2	many	TGTGCCAGCAGTATTAACACCAGAACCGGGGAGCTGTTTTTT	CASSINTRTGELFF
TRBV9	-	TRBJ2-3	few	TGTGCCAGCAGCATAACACTAGCCCCCACAGATACGCAGTATTTT	CASSITLAPTDTQYF
TRBV27	TRBD1	TRBJ1-1	-	TGTGCCAGCAGTTTACTGCGGGACAGGGGAACTGAAGCTTTCTTT	CASSLLRDRGTEAFF
TRBV5-1	TRBD1	TRBJ2-3	few	TGCGCCAGCAGCTTGGTGCGGACAGGGTTGGCAGATACGCAGTATTTT	CASSLVRTGLADTQYF
TRBV5-4	TRBD2	TRBJ2-3	many	TGTGCCAGCAGCCCGCGAGGGGTAGCGGGGGCTAGCACAGATACGCAGTATTTT	CASSPRGVAGASTDTQYF
TRBV7-9	TRBD1	TRBJ1-2	many	TGTGCCAGCAGCACAGGGGGCATTTCTGGCTACACCTTC	CASSTGGISGYTF
TRBV30	TRBD1	TRBJ1-2	few	TGTGCCTGGACTTGGACAGGGGATGGCTACACCTTC	CAWTWTGDGYTF
TRBV19	-	TRBJ1-2	many	TGTGCCAGTAGTATCGGAACAGTGAACTATGGCTACACCTTC	CASSIGTVNYGYTF
TRBV29-1	TRBD1	TRBJ1-2	many	TGCAGCGTTGAATGGACAGGTGAGGACCGAAGACATGGCTACACCTTC	CSVEWTGEDRRHGYTF
TRBV19	TRBD1	TRBJ2-7	many	TGTGCCGGCCCGGGACAGGACTACGAGCAGTACTTC	CAGPGQDYEQYF
TRBV11-2	-	TRBJ1-1	many	TGTGCCAGCAGCCCTTTAACAGGTGACACTGAAGCTTTCTTT	CASSPLTGDTEAFF
TRBV3-1	-	TRBJ1-1	-	TGTGCCAGCAGCCACCTGGACGGTTTTGAAGCTTTCTTT	CASSHLDGFEAFF
TRBV11-1	-	TRBJ2-5	many	TGTGCCAGCAGCTTATTGGGGGCTCTGGAAGAGACCCAGTACTTC	CASSLLGALEETQYF
TRBV19	TRBD2	TRBJ2-2	few	TGTGCCAGTAGTTCGGGACTAGCGGGGGCCAACACCGGGGAGCTGTTTTTT	CASSSGLAGANTGELFF
TRBV5-1	TRBD1	TRBJ2-6	many	TGCGCCAGCAGCTTGACAGGGGCCCATGGGGCCAACGTCCTGACTTTC	CASSLTGAHGANVLTF